These T cell receptor beta chains were read from a single sample in a study of blood T cell repertoires in COVID-19. Some clones are missing from TCRdb's copy, which holds only in-frame ones; the method was immunoSEQ multiplex PCR. The table includes 150,000 to 200,000 clones, more than 75% detected once. The sequenced sample consisted of PBMCs or T cells enriched from blood (not recorded which). The source of these receptors is a woman in her forties or fifties with acute COVID-19. The CDR3 runs from the conserved cysteine through the conserved F or W. D genes are given only for firm matches. Clone size is not always given. Where it is, it says once, few, many or a class for expanded clones.

abundance: .
j_gene: TRBJ2-3
v_gene: TRBV7-2
d_gene: TRBD2
CDR3nt: TGTGCCAGCAGCTTAGTTGGGCTAGCGGCTAGCACAGATACGCAGTATTTT
CDR3aa: CASSLVGLAASTDTQYF

abundance: .
j_gene: TRBJ1-1
v_gene: TRBV6-5
d_gene: .
CDR3nt: TGTGCCAGCAGTTCAACAGCGAACACTGAAGCTTTCTTT
CDR3aa: CASSSTANTEAFF

abundance: .
j_gene: TRBJ1-2
v_gene: TRBV4-1
d_gene: TRBD1
CDR3nt: TGCGCCAGCAGCCAAGTTCAGGGGGCGGCTGGCTACACCTTC
CDR3aa: CASSQVQGAAGYTF

abundance: .
j_gene: TRBJ2-4
v_gene: TRBV11-2
d_gene: TRBD1
CDR3nt: TGTGCCAGCAGCCCGGGACAGGGGGCCGGAACCAAAAACATTCAGTACTTC
CDR3aa: CASSPGQGAGTKNIQYF

abundance: .
j_gene: TRBJ1-1
v_gene: TRBV7-8
d_gene: .
CDR3nt: TGTGCCAGCAGCCTTATGGCAGGTCGAGCTTTCTTT
CDR3aa: CASSLMAGRAFF

abundance: few
j_gene: TRBJ2-1
v_gene: TRBV4-3
d_gene: TRBD1
CDR3nt: TGCGCCAGCAGCCAGGATGCTCAGGGGGCCTACAATGAGCAGTTCTTC
CDR3aa: CASSQDAQGAYNEQFF

abundance: .
j_gene: TRBJ2-1
v_gene: TRBV5-1
d_gene: TRBD2
CDR3nt: TGCGCCAGCAGCTTGGCTAGGACTAGCGGGGGGGCACGGGAGCAGTTCTTC
CDR3aa: CASSLARTSGGAREQFF

abundance: .
j_gene: TRBJ1-6
v_gene: TRBV5-4
d_gene: .
CDR3nt: TGTGCCAGCAGCGGTGGATCGGGATGGAATTCACCCCTCCACTTT
CDR3aa: CASSGGSGWNSPLHF

abundance: .
j_gene: TRBJ1-2
v_gene: TRBV4-1
d_gene: .
CDR3nt: TGCGCCAGCAGCCAAGGGAGGGGACTTTATGGCTACACCTTC
CDR3aa: CASSQGRGLYGYTF

abundance: .
j_gene: TRBJ1-6
v_gene: TRBV5-1
d_gene: .
CDR3nt: TGCGCCAGCAGCCCGGACAGCTGGGGTTCACCCCTCCACTTT
CDR3aa: CASSPDSWGSPLHF

abundance: .
j_gene: TRBJ1-1
v_gene: TRBV9
d_gene: .
CDR3nt: TGTGCCAGCGGGACGGAGGGAATGGCTGAAGCTTTCTTT
CDR3aa: CASGTEGMAEAFF

abundance: few
j_gene: TRBJ1-6
v_gene: TRBV4-2
d_gene: TRBD1
CDR3nt: TGTGCCAGCAGCCAAGATGACAGGGGAGAGTCACCCCTCCACTTT
CDR3aa: CASSQDDRGESPLHF

abundance: .
j_gene: TRBJ2-6
v_gene: TRBV5-1
d_gene: TRBD1
CDR3nt: TGCGCCAGCAGCTCCAGGGGGTCGAACTCTGGGGCCAACGTCCTGACTTTC
CDR3aa: CASSSRGSNSGANVLTF

abundance: .
j_gene: TRBJ2-2
v_gene: TRBV9
d_gene: .
CDR3nt: TGTGCCAGCAGCGCCGGGACTAACACCGGGGAGCTGTTTTTT
CDR3aa: CASSAGTNTGELFF

abundance: .
j_gene: TRBJ2-2
v_gene: TRBV12-5
d_gene: TRBD2
CDR3nt: TGTGCTAGTGGTTCGGGAGGCCTCGCGAACACCGGGGAGCTGTTTTTT
CDR3aa: CASGSGGLANTGELFF

abundance: .
j_gene: TRBJ1-5
v_gene: TRBV7-8
d_gene: TRBD1
CDR3nt: TGTGCCAGCAGCTTAGTTCAGGCAGGGGGACAGCCCCAGCATTTT
CDR3aa: CASSLVQAGGQPQHF

abundance: .
j_gene: TRBJ2-3
v_gene: TRBV7-7
d_gene: .
CDR3nt: TGTGCTAGCAGCGCTGGGGGGGCGCCCACAGATACGCAGTATTTT
CDR3aa: CASSAGGAPTDTQYF

abundance: few
j_gene: TRBJ2-4
v_gene: TRBV11-2
d_gene: .
CDR3nt: TGTGCCAGCAGCTTGTCGGACTGGGGGGAAATCATTCAGTACTTC
CDR3aa: CASSLSDWGEIIQYF

abundance: .
j_gene: TRBJ1-2
v_gene: TRBV3-1/TRBV3-2
d_gene: .
CDR3nt: TGTGCCAGCAGCTCGGCGGGGGGGCGGGACTATGGCTACACCTTC
CDR3aa: CASSSAGGRDYGYTF

abundance: many
j_gene: TRBJ1-5
v_gene: TRBV6-2/TRBV6-3
d_gene: .
CDR3nt: TGTGCCAGCAGTTGGCAGGTGGGGCAGCCAAATCAGCCCCAGCATTTT
CDR3aa: CASSWQVGQPNQPQHF

abundance: .
j_gene: TRBJ1-2
v_gene: TRBV28
d_gene: .
CDR3nt: TGTGCCAGCAGTTTACCCCTGGACAGCTATGGCTACACCTTC
CDR3aa: CASSLPLDSYGYTF

abundance: .
j_gene: TRBJ1-5
v_gene: TRBV4-2
d_gene: .
CDR3nt: TGTGCCAGCGGGGACGTAACACGGGGGGGCAATCAGCCCCAGCATTTT
CDR3aa: CASGDVTRGGNQPQHF

abundance: .
j_gene: TRBJ1-1
v_gene: TRBV6-5
d_gene: TRBD1
CDR3nt: TGTGCCAGCAGTTACTCTCCCGGGACAGTGAACACTGAAGCTTTCTTT
CDR3aa: CASSYSPGTVNTEAFF

abundance: .
j_gene: TRBJ1-1
v_gene: TRBV4-1
d_gene: TRBD1
CDR3nt: TGCGCCAGCAGCCGAGGTCTCCTTGCCGGGACAGGGGGTCGTAACACTGAAGCTTTCTTT
CDR3aa: CASSRGLLAGTGGRNTEAFF

abundance: .
j_gene: TRBJ2-1
v_gene: TRBV6-1
d_gene: .
CDR3nt: TGTGCCAGCAGTGAGAGTGAGCAGTTCTTC
CDR3aa: CASSESEQFF